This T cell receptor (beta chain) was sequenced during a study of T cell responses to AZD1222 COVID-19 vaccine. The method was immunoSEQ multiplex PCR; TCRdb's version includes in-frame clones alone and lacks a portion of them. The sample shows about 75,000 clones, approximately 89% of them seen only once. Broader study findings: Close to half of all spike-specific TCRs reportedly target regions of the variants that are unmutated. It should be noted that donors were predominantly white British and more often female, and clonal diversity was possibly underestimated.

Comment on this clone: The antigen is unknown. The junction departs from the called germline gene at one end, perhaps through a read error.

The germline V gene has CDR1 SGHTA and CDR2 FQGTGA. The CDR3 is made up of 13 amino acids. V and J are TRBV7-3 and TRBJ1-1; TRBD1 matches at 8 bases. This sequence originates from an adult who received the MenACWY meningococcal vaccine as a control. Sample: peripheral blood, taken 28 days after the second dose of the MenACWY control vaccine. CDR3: CASSPEGQGARIF. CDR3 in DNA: TGTGCCAGCAGCCCGGAGGGCCAGGGGGCGCGAATCTTT.